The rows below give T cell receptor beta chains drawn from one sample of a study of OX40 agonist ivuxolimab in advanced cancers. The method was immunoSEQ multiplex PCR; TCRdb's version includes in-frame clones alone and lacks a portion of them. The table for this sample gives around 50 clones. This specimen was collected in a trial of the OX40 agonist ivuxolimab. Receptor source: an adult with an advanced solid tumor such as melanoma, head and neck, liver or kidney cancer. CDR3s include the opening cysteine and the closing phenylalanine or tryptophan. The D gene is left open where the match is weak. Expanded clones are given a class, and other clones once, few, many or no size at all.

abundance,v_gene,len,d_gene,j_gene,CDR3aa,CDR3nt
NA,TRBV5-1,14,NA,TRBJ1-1,CASSSNSGHTEAFF,TGCGCCAGCAGCTCGAATTCAGGGCACACTGAAGCTTTCTTT
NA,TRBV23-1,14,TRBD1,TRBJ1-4,CASSLDRLNEKLFF,TGCGCCAGCAGCTTGGACAGGCTTAATGAAAAACTGTTTTTT
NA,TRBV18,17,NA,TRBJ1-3,CASSPPMGRNSGNTIYF,TGTGCCAGCTCACCTCCCATGGGGAGAAACTCTGGAAACACCATATATTTT
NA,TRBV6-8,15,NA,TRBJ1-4,CASSYDGATNEKLFF,TGTGCCAGCAGTTACGACGGGGCCACTAATGAAAAACTGTTTTTT
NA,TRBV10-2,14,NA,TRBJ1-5,CASSEPDLNQPQHF,TGCGCCAGCAGTGAGCCGGACCTCAATCAGCCCCAGCATTTT
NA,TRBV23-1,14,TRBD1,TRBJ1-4,CASSRGQGGEKLFF,TGCGCCAGCAGCCGCGGGCAGGGGGGTGAAAAACTGTTTTTT
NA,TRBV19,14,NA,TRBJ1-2,CASSIRGAYYGYTF,TGTGCCAGTAGTATAAGAGGGGCTTACTATGGCTACACCTTC
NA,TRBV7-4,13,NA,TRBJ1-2,CASSFSGNYGYTF,TGTGCCAGCAGCTTTAGCGGGAACTATGGCTACACCTTC
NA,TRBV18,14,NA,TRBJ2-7,CASSPRQGTYEQYF,TGTGCCAGCTCACCACGTCAGGGGACCTACGAGCAGTACTTC
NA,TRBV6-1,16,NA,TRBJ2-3,CASSEGASTGTDTQYF,TGTGCCAGCAGTGAAGGGGCCTCGACCGGCACAGATACGCAGTATTTT
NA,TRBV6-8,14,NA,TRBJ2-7,CASSYLTGTYEQYF,TGTGCCAGCAGTTACTTGACCGGGACCTACGAGCAGTACTTC
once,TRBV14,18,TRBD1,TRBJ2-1,CASSQEGVGTGDYNEQFF,TGTGCCAGCAGCCAAGAAGGGGTAGGGACAGGGGACTACAATGAGCAGTTCTTC
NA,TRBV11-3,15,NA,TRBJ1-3,CASSWGHISGNTIYF,TGTGCCAGCAGCTGGGGACACATCTCTGGAAACACCATATATTTT
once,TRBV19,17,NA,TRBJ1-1,CASSIDLEVGMNTEAFF,TGTGCCAGTAGTATAGATCTTGAGGTGGGGATGAACACTGAAGCTTTCTTT
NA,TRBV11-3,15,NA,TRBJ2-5,CASSEHRGTRETQYF,TGTGCCAGCAGCGAACATCGAGGGACCCGAGAGACCCAGTACTTC
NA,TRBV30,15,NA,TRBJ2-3,CAWSHGGDGTDTQYF,TGTGCCTGGAGCCACGGAGGGGATGGCACAGATACGCAGTATTTT
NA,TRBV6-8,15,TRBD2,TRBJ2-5,CASSPGGTAQETQYF,TGTGCCAGCAGCCCGGGAGGGACTGCGCAAGAGACCCAGTACTTC
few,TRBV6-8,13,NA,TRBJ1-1,CASSYEGNTEAFF,TGTGCCAGCAGTTACGAGGGGAACACTGAAGCTTTCTTT
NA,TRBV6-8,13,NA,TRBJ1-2,CASSYWDQGGYTF,TGTGCCAGCAGTTACTGGGACCAGGGGGGCTACACCTTC